These 22 T cell receptor beta chains originate from one sample sequenced in a study of T cell responses to AZD1222 COVID-19 vaccine. The method was immunoSEQ multiplex PCR; TCRdb's version includes in-frame clones alone and lacks a portion of them. Of around 87,000 clones in the sample, roughly 93% were seen once. Source: peripheral blood, taken on day 0 of AZD1222 vaccination. The receptors originated from an adult in good health.

The chain employs TRBV28 and TRBJ1-5; TRBD1 might be the D (6 bases). The CDR3 has 19 amino acids. Per germline, CDR1 MDHEN and CDR2 SYDVKM. V was shortened by 1 base and J by 0 bases, with 19 bases between the two germline ends. CDR3 DNA: TGTGCCAGCAGTTTATTCGGGGGCTGGGCTGGAAGTAGCAATCAGCCCCAGCATTTT. Protein sequence: CASSLFGGWAGSSNQPQHF.

The chain couples TRBV5-1 to TRBJ1-2; 7 bases match TRBD1. This CDR3 has 15 residues. Per the germline V gene, CDR1 is SGHRS and CDR2 is YFSETQ. After removal of 3 bases from V and 4 bases from J, the junction contained 9 bases not matched to a gene. This CDR3 is CASSSGTVSSYGYTF. The CDR3 bases are TGCGCCAGCAGCTCGGGGACAGTCTCCAGCTATGGCTACACCTTC.

The chain employs TRBV7-9 and TRBJ1-5, with D perhaps matching TRBD1 (6 bases). The CDR3 extends over 14 amino acids. Trimming took 5 bases from V and 5 from J, leaving 13 bases between them. Germline CDR1 reads SEHNR; CDR2 reads FQNEAQ (reference sequence). CDR3 sequence: CASSALGGYQPQHF. CDR3 nucleotides: TGTGCCAGCAGCGCGCTCGGGGGCTATCAGCCCCAGCATTTT.

CDR3 in DNA: TGTGCCAGCAGCCTCGCCGAGAGAGACTATGGCTACACCTTC. Amino acids: CASSLAERDYGYTF. The chain combines TRBV3-1 (or the pseudogene TRBV3-2) with TRBJ1-2; D uncertain. Germline V lookup: CDR1 LGHDT, CDR2 YNNKEL (reference sequence). CDR3 length: 14 amino acids. V gave up 4 bases and J gave up 3 bases, with 12 bases separating them.

The chain links TRBV2 to TRBJ2-1; either TRBD1 or TRBD2 may fit D (6 bases each). V shed 7 bases and J shed 8 bases, with 18 bases lying between them. CDR1 and CDR2 (germline): SNHLY, FYNNEI. CDR3 length: 14 amino acids. The CDR3 bases are TGTGCCAGCACCGGGGGCGTATCTGTGGATGAGCAGTTCTTC. Protein product: CASTGGVSVDEQFF.

The chain has TRBV18 and TRBJ2-3; 8 bases map to TRBD1. The CDR3 spans 17 residues. Germline CDR1 and CDR2: KGHSH and LQKENI. The V and J ends lost 4 bases and 3 bases, in that order; junction bases with no gene match: 12. CDR3 residues: CASSRAGTGVGTDTQYF. CDR3 bases: TGTGCCAGCTCACGAGCCGGGACAGGAGTAGGTACAGATACGCAGTATTTT.

This rearrangement joins TRBV18 to TRBJ1-2, with TRBD1 matching over 9 bases. The germline CDR1 and CDR2 sequences are KGHSH and LQKENI. V lost 1 base, J lost 8 bases, and 2 bases stayed unmatched. The CDR3 runs to 13 residues. CDR3 amino acids: CASSPRTGEGYTF. The CDR3, as DNA: TGTGCCAGCTCACCACGGACAGGGGAAGGCTACACCTTC.

CDR3 DNA: TGTGCCAGCAGTTCCGGGACAGGGGGCGGCTATGGCTACACCTTC. Amino acid sequence: CASSSGTGGGYGYTF. The chain carries TRBV6-5 and TRBJ1-2, with TRBD1 identical over 12 bases. CDR1 MNHEY and CDR2 SVGAGI come from the germline V gene. The V and J ends lost 4 bases and 4 bases, in that order; junction bases with no gene match: 4. The CDR3 runs 15 residues.

The J gene is TRBJ1-6, the V gene TRBV21-1. TRBV21-1 is a known pseudogene. The CDR3 has 16 amino acids. The CDR3 DNA sequence: TGTGCCAGCAGCAAAGAACGGCTTTGGGGAAATTCACCCCTCCACTTT. It specifies CASSKERLWGNSPLHF.

This clone was found a few times. V and J are TRBV7-9 and TRBJ1-6; TRBD1 aligns across 10 bases. This CDR3 is 15 amino acids long. V lost 4 bases and J lost 7; bases outside the gene matches: 4. CDR1 SEHNR and CDR2 FQNEAQ come from the germline V gene (reference sequence). CDR3 protein: CASSSPGQGNSPLHF. The DNA for the CDR3 is TGTGCCAGCAGCTCACCGGGACAGGGGAATTCACCCCTCCACTTT.

J is TRBJ1-6 and V is TRBV4-3; 8 bases match TRBD1. The V gene's germline CDR1 is LGHNA and CDR2 YSLEER. The CDR3 consists of 16 residues. J lost 5 bases, V lost 0 bases, and 3 bases had no gene match. CDR3 sequence (DNA): TGCGCCAGCAGCCAAGATTCGGACAGGGATAATTCACCCCTCCACTTT. Translated: CASSQDSDRDNSPLHF.

This clone was counted once. This sequence joins TRBV6-2 or TRBV6-3 and TRBJ2-7, with a tentative D call TRBD2 (7 bases). Per germline, CDR1 MNHEY and CDR2 SVGEGT. CDR3 size: 15 residues. V lost 0 bases and J 2 bases, leaving 11 bases between the germline ends. This CDR3 is CASSYSSGGPYEQYF. CDR3 bases: TGTGCCAGCAGTTACTCATCGGGGGGCCCCTACGAGCAGTACTTC.

The V call is TRBV3-1 (or the pseudogene TRBV3-2), the J call TRBJ2-1; D is unclear. V shed 1 base and J shed 6 bases, with 10 bases lying between them. In germline, CDR1 is LGHDT, CDR2 YNNKEL (reference sequence). The CDR3 covers 14 residues. CDR3 sequence (DNA): TGTGCCAGCAGCCAAGCAATACGCCCCAATGAGCAGTTCTTC. As protein: CASSQAIRPNEQFF.

The CDR3 nucleotides read TGCGCCAGCACCCCTGGGCCCGGAATCGTGTTTGGCTACACCTTC. Residues: CASTPGPGIVFGYTF. The V call is TRBV4-1, the J call TRBJ1-2; D uncertain. Looked up from germline, CDR1 is MGHRA and CDR2 is YSYEKL. V lost 7 bases and J lost 7, with 22 bases in between. The CDR3 extends over 15 amino acids.

The chain couples TRBV7-2 to TRBJ2-5; D tentatively reads TRBD1 or TRBD2 (5 bases each). The length of the CDR3 is 15 residues. V dropped 7 bases and J dropped 5 bases, with 20 bases sitting between them. Germline CDR1 and CDR2: SGHTA and FQGNSA. Written as DNA, the CDR3 is TGTGCCAGCAACAATGGGGGTCAAGGTGGGGAGACCCAGTACTTC. This gives the protein CASNNGGQGGETQYF. Together with reference TRBV7-2 and TRBJ2-5, the CDR3 gives the full variable domain: GAGVSQSPSNKVTEKGKDVELRCDPISGHTALYWYRQSLGQGLEFLIYFQGNSAPDKSGLPSDRFSAERTGGSVSTLTIQRTQQEDSAVYLCASNNGGQGGETQYFGPGTRLLVL.

The chain is built from TRBV5-6 and TRBJ2-1; 7 bases line up with TRBD1. The CDR3 length is 15 residues. V was clipped by 0 bases and J by 8 bases; unmatched bases: 8. Germline loops: CDR1 SGHDT, CDR2 YYEEEE. Here the CDR3 reads CASSLGAGGVYEQFF. The CDR3 coding sequence is TGTGCCAGCAGCTTGGGGGCAGGGGGAGTGTATGAGCAGTTCTTC.

The chain joins TRBV5-1 to TRBJ2-3; a weak D match, TRBD1 (5 bases). There are 15 residues in the CDR3. CDR1 SGHRS and CDR2 YFSETQ come from the germline V gene. V lost 4 bases to trimming and J lost 1 base, with 13 bases between them. The CDR3 reads CASSLGHIGTDTQYF. The DNA for the CDR3 is TGCGCCAGCAGCCTAGGACACATAGGCACAGATACGCAGTATTTT.

The rearrangement joins TRBV6-1 to TRBJ2-7, with D tentatively TRBD1 (5 bases). The CDR3 covers 14 residues. The V and J ends lost 0 bases and 4 bases respectively, with 10 bases between them. Germline V CDR1 and CDR2: MNHNS, SASEGT. CDR3 nucleotides: TGTGCCAGCAGTGAAGCCACAGGACCTTACGAGCAGTACTTC. Amino acids: CASSEATGPYEQYF.

The CDR3 region has the DNA TGTGCCAGCAGGGGGTACGGCTATGGCTACACCTTC. Its translation is CASRGYGYGYTF. V usage is TRBV5-6 and J usage is TRBJ1-2; D gene uncertain. Trimming removed 5 bases at V and 4 bases at J, with 9 bases between. In germline, CDR1 is SGHDT, CDR2 YYEEEE. The CDR3 is 12 amino acids.

The rearrangement uses TRBV2 and TRBJ2-5; D is undetermined. The CDR3 runs to 15 residues. Trimming left V 5 bases short and J 1 base short, with 14 bases between. Germline V gives CDR1 SNHLY, CDR2 FYNNEI. Here the CDR3 DNA reads TGTGCCAGCAGTTTTGGGTCCGTTTCCCAAGAGACCCAGTACTTC. Its translation: CASSFGSVSQETQYF.

This sequence joins TRBV28 and TRBJ2-7; 10 positions agree with TRBD2. Looked up from germline, CDR1 is MDHEN and CDR2 is SYDVKM. This CDR3 has 14 amino acids. After removal of 3 bases from V and 3 bases from J, the junction contained 2 bases not matched to a gene. This CDR3 reads CASSFASGGYEQYF. In DNA, the CDR3 is TGTGCCAGCAGTTTTGCTAGCGGGGGCTACGAGCAGTACTTC. Together with reference TRBV28 and TRBJ2-7, the CDR3 gives the full variable domain: DVKVTQSSRYLVKRTGEKVFLECVQDMDHENMFWYRQDPGLGLRLIYFSYDVKMKEKGDIPEGYSVSREKKERFSLILESASTNQTSMYLCASSFASGGYEQYFGPGTRLTVT.

This chain connects TRBV5-4 to TRBJ2-6, with D perhaps TRBD1 or TRBD2 (5 bases each). Germline-derived CDR1 and CDR2 are SGHNT and YYREEE (reference sequence). Trimming took 0 bases from V and 10 from J, leaving 11 bases between them. The CDR3 has 14 residues. The CDR3 DNA sequence: TGTGCCAGCAGCTTGGGGGGGACGCAGAACGTCCTGACTTTC. As protein: CASSLGGTQNVLTF.